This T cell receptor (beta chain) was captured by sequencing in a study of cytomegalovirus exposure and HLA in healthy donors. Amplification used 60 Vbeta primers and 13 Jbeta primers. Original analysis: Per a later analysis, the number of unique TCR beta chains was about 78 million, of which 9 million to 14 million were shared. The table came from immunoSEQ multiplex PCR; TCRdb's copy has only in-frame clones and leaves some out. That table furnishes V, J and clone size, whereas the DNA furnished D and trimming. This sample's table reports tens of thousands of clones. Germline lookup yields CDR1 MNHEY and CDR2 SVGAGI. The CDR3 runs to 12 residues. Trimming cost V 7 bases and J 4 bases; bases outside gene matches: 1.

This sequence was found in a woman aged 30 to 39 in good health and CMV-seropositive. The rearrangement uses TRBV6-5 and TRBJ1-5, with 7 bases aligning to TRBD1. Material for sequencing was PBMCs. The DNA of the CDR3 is TGTGCCAGCAAGGGGGCAAATCAGCCCCAGCATTTT. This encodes CASKGANQPQHF.